The rows below give T cell receptor beta chains drawn from one sample of a study of neurological immune-mediated disorders. TCRdb reanalysed the 5' RACE reads using MiXCR and keeps one entry per CDR3 protein. In the table there are more than 75,000 distinct CDR3 sequences, about a tenth of which are singletons. The specimen sequenced was PBMCs. Source of these receptors: a man aged 35-49 years in good health. Each CDR3 is given without its conserved first and last residue.

v_gene	j_gene	CDR3aa
TRBV9	TRBJ1-1	ASSARTGVAF
TRBV29-1	TRBJ2-1	SADNFDRGNQQF
TRBV9	TRBJ2-2	ASSVGDGGPGELF
TRBV12-5	TRBJ2-5	ASGLALFNTLVF
TRBV30	TRBJ1-2	AWSGVSGAGGYT
TRBV6-5	TRBJ2-1	ASSGGDNEQF
TRBV3-1	TRBJ2-5	ASSQDSSSGKRETQY
TRBV20-1	TRBJ2-1	SATFMGLDGGEQF
TRBV11-2	TRBJ2-7	ASSFGTSGSYYEQY
TRBV5-1	TRBJ2-7	ASSFNPYEQY
TRBV5-1	TRBJ2-5	ASSNDARQETQY
TRBV5-1	TRBJ2-1	ASSGPSSFPNEQF
TRBV5-1	TRBJ2-5	ASSWISGKEGETQY
TRBV5-1	TRBJ2-7	ASSLQGYEQY
TRBV7-2	TRBJ2-1	ASSLTKGAYNEQF
TRBV20-1	TRBJ2-2	SASLGEGLIGELF
TRBV27	TRBJ1-5	ASSLGFAIEPQH
TRBV7-2	TRBJ2-1	ASVQGRTLGGEQF
TRBV12-3/TRBV12-4	TRBJ1-3	ASTEDGGSGNTIY
TRBV6-5	TRBJ1-6	ASSYRADRPYNSPLH
TRBV20-1	TRBJ1-5	SARGGGGYQPQH
TRBV12-3/TRBV12-4	TRBJ1-5	ASSLRRVVHRDADRPQH
TRBV20-1	TRBJ2-3	SASNSGGADTQY
TRBV7-9	TRBJ1-1	ASSLPADGSLNTEAF
TRBV7-2	TRBJ1-6	ASSPQGQGRNSPLH
TRBV7-2	TRBJ2-7	ASSLDPPGRRYSYEQY
TRBV6-5	TRBJ2-1	ASSYTGDSYNEQF
TRBV12-3/TRBV12-4	TRBJ2-2	ASSLLGSGELF
TRBV16	TRBJ2-7	VSSQDESRVEQY
TRBV29-1	TRBJ2-1	SVEGAITGYNKQF
TRBV29-1	TRBJ1-1	SVETGASTEAF
TRBV18	TRBJ2-5	ASSPGSPGLAETQY
TRBV18	TRBJ2-2	ASSPNRDRVIGELF
TRBV5-1	TRBJ1-2	ASSLVEGQVRNGYT
TRBV4-2	TRBJ2-1	ASSPTSSGSLHNEQF
TRBV28	TRBJ2-4	ASSVESLAKNIQY
TRBV7-7	TRBJ2-2	ASSSVPGLAGELF
TRBV27	TRBJ1-3	ASSNPSGNTIY
TRBV28	TRBJ2-1	ASSKGGSNEQF
TRBV5-1	TRBJ2-3	ASSLERDSVGNTDTQY
TRBV29-1	TRBJ2-6	SVQGTGANVLT
TRBV5-1	TRBJ2-2	ASRGPDPNTGELF
TRBV29-1	TRBJ2-7	SVAPPAGSYEQY
TRBV5-6	TRBJ2-2	ASSPTTLTGELF
TRBV12-3/TRBV12-4	TRBJ2-2	ASSPWDGGNTGELF
TRBV5-1	TRBJ2-2	ASSLSGGAGELF
TRBV3-1	TRBJ2-3	ASSNPTTSTDTQY
TRBV27	TRBJ2-1	ASSFLLAPDNEQF
TRBV7-9	TRBJ1-6	ASEDPRSSYNSPLH